A single sample is the source of the 7 T cell receptor beta chains below, sequenced in a study of PD-L1 blockade in urothelial cancer. Time point meaning: pretreatment peripheral blood. Assay used: immunoSEQ multiplex PCR; TCRdb lists only in-frame clones, some missing. Of about 79,000 clones in the sample, around 88% were seen once. Sample: PBMCs, taken around atezolizumab (anti-PD-L1) treatment. The receptor source for this set is a man aged 55 to 70 with urothelial cancer.

J is TRBJ2-5 and V is TRBV5-7, with 8 bases aligning to TRBD2. TRBV5-7 is reported as an ORF; its role is uncertain. CDR3 length: 18 residues. Trimming cost V 5 bases and J 1 base; bases outside gene matches: 16. CDR3 amino acids: CASSPAGSGTTTQETQYF. CDR3 bases: TGTGCCAGCAGTCCGGCGGGTAGCGGGACAACAACCCAAGAGACCCAGTACTTC.

The chain links TRBV9 to TRBJ1-3; 7 nucleotides agree with TRBD1. The germline V gene encodes CDR1 SGDLS and CDR2 YYNGEE. The CDR3 spans 14 residues. The junction had 2 bases not matched to a gene; V was cut back by 1 base and J by 4 bases. CDR3 residues: CASSVQGDGNTIYF. CDR3 in DNA: TGTGCCAGCAGCGTACAGGGGGACGGAAACACCATATATTTT.

This rearrangement joins TRBV18 to TRBJ1-2; the D gene is possibly TRBD1 (6 bases). The CDR3 has 18 amino acids. V gave up 2 bases and J gave up 0 bases, with 19 bases separating them. CDR1 and CDR2 (germline): KGHSH, LQKENI. CDR3 nucleotide sequence: TGTGCCAGCTCACCAGATTCGGCCAGGGGCTCGACTAACTATGGCTACACCTTC. Its protein product is CASSPDSARGSTNYGYTF.

This sequence joins TRBV6-1 and TRBJ1-2; D is unclear. Trimming shortened V by 7 bases and J by 4 bases, and 19 bases separated the two germline ends. This CDR3 is 15 amino acids long. In germline, CDR1 is MNHNS, CDR2 SASEGT. The CDR3 sequence: CASTEGRVRIYGYTF. For the CDR3, the DNA is TGTGCCAGCACCGAAGGGAGGGTACGGATCTATGGCTACACCTTC.

The chain is built from TRBV6-5 and TRBJ1-2; D gene uncertain. V was cut by 1 base and J by 4 bases, with 7 bases left in between. The CDR3 is 13 amino acids. Germline CDR1 is MNHEY and CDR2 is SVGAGI. CDR3 amino acids: CASSYLGFYGYTF. The CDR3, as DNA: TGTGCCAGCAGTTACTTGGGCTTCTATGGCTACACCTTC.

The V call is TRBV5-1, the J call TRBJ1-1, with TRBD1 identical over 8 bases. The CDR3 consists of 13 residues. Germline-derived CDR1 and CDR2 are SGHRS and YFSETQ. The V segment lost 4 bases and the J segment 5 bases; nucleotides outside the gene matches: 4. The CDR3 nucleotides are TGCGCCAGCAGCCAGGGGGCAGGAACTGAAGCTTTCTTT. Encoded protein: CASSQGAGTEAFF.

The chain combines TRBV19 with TRBJ2-1; 9 bases fit TRBD2. CDR3 length: 15 residues. Germline CDR1 and CDR2: LNHDA and SQIVND (reference sequence). The V gene end was trimmed by 3 bases and the J gene end by 8 bases; junction bases not matched to a gene: 8. In DNA, the CDR3 is TGTGCCAGTAGTATCCTTAGCGGGGGTAGGCATGAGCAGTTCTTC. It translates to CASSILSGGRHEQFF. Complete variable domain (other parts from reference TRBV19 and TRBJ2-1): DGGITQSPKYLFRKEGQNVTLSCEQNLNHDAMYWYRQDPGQGLRLIYYSQIVNDFQKGDIAEGYSVSREKKESFPLTVTSAQKNPTAFYLCASSILSGGRHEQFFGPGTRLTVL.